This is a list of T cell receptor beta chains from one sample in a study of T-cell reconstitution after alpha-beta-depleted transplantation in children. From the PCR reads, TCRdb called clonotypes with MiXCR, one entry per CDR3 protein. This table holds 580,000 or so distinct CDR3 sequences, around 23% found once. Sequenced material: PBMCs, mostly from graft donor cells, taken 360 days after TCRalphabeta/CD19-depleted stem cell transplant. These receptors were taken from a boy younger than two who had a stem cell transplant for acute myeloid leukemia, so the T cells may come from the graft donor. The CDR3 runs from the conserved cysteine through the conserved F or W. The D gene is left open where the match is weak. The size entry is marked missing in some rows and otherwise reads once, few, many or a size class.

D: TRBD1; V: TRBV10-3; J: TRBJ2-1; size: many; CDR3: CAISLGPGQGYNEQFF; DNA: TGTGCCATCAGCCTGGGGCCGGGACAGGGGTACAATGAGCAGTTCTTC
D: TRBD1; V: TRBV12-3/TRBV12-4; J: TRBJ2-3; size: few; CDR3: CASRQGAADTQYF; DNA: TGTGCCAGCAGACAGGGGGCCGCAGATACGCAGTATTTT
D: NA; V: TRBV7-8; J: TRBJ2-1; size: few; CDR3: CASSPGRDPYNEQFF; DNA: TGTGCCAGCAGCCCGGGGCGGGACCCCTACAATGAGCAGTTCTTC
D: NA; V: TRBV6-5; J: TRBJ1-1; size: NA; CDR3: CASGLGVTEAFF; DNA: TGTGCCAGCGGCCTCGGGGTCACTGAAGCTTTCTTT
D: TRBD2; V: TRBV5-6; J: TRBJ2-3; size: NA; CDR3: CASSFRRGNTDTQYF; DNA: TGTGCCAGCAGCTTTAGGCGGGGGAATACAGATACGCAGTATTTT
D: NA; V: TRBV7-9; J: TRBJ2-2; size: many; CDR3: CASSFTGTGELFF; DNA: TGTGCCAGCAGCTTTACGGGTACCGGGGAGCTGTTTTTT
D: TRBD1; V: TRBV20-1; J: TRBJ2-2; size: NA; CDR3: CSARDRPGGAAGELFF; DNA: TGCAGTGCTAGAGATCGCCCAGGGGGCGCCGCCGGGGAGCTGTTTTTT
D: NA; V: TRBV6-5; J: TRBJ2-2; size: many; CDR3: CASSYSNFGIGELFF; DNA: TGTGCCAGCAGTTACTCGAACTTCGGGATCGGGGAGCTGTTTTTT
D: NA; V: TRBV24-1; J: TRBJ2-7; size: NA; CDR3: CATSDSPRAGLSYEQYF; DNA: TGTGCCACCAGTGATTCTCCACGGGCGGGGCTCTCCTACGAGCAGTACTTC
D: TRBD1; V: TRBV7-9; J: TRBJ1-2; size: few; CDR3: CASSFGIGQGQKTF; DNA: TGTGCCAGCAGCTTTGGAATCGGACAGGGGCAGAAAACCTTC
D: TRBD1; V: TRBV6-5; J: TRBJ2-7; size: few; CDR3: CASSYSLQTGDEQYF; DNA: TGTGCCAGCAGTTACTCGTTACAGACAGGGGACGAGCAGTACTTC
D: NA; V: TRBV4-1; J: TRBJ2-5; size: NA; CDR3: CASSQDGARGETQYF; DNA: TGCGCCAGCAGCCAAGATGGGGCAAGAGGAGAGACCCAGTACTTC
D: NA; V: TRBV20-1; J: TRBJ2-2; size: NA; CDR3: CSAKVGGNTGELFF; DNA: TGCAGTGCTAAGGTTGGGGGGAACACCGGGGAGCTGTTTTTT
D: TRBD1; V: TRBV4-3; J: TRBJ2-2; size: NA; CDR3: CASSQSGTGTGELFF; DNA: TGCGCCAGCAGCCAATCCGGGACAGGGACCGGGGAGCTGTTTTTT
D: NA; V: TRBV13; J: TRBJ2-1; size: many; CDR3: CASSSRSGTLYYNEQFF; DNA: TGTGCCAGCAGCTCTCGGAGTGGAACTCTCTATTACAATGAGCAGTTCTTC
D: TRBD1; V: TRBV7-9; J: TRBJ1-3; size: NA; CDR3: CAGSSDRGGGNTIYF; DNA: TGTGCCGGCAGCTCGGACAGGGGCGGTGGAAACACCATATATTTT
D: TRBD2; V: TRBV20-1; J: TRBJ2-1; size: many; CDR3: CSASGLGPNRQFF; DNA: TGCAGTGCTAGCGGACTAGGCCCAAATCGGCAGTTCTTC
D: NA; V: TRBV12-3/TRBV12-4; J: TRBJ1-5; size: few; CDR3: CASRLAEGVQPQHF; DNA: TGTGCCAGCAGATTGGCCGAGGGCGTCCAGCCCCAGCATTTT
D: NA; V: TRBV6-1; J: TRBJ2-3; size: many; CDR3: CASSEKESPDTQYF; DNA: TGTGCCAGCAGTGAAAAAGAAAGCCCTGATACGCAGTATTTT
D: NA; V: TRBV7-9; J: TRBJ2-1; size: NA; CDR3: CASSLLGLGTGEQFF; DNA: TGTGCCAGCAGCTTATTGGGACTTGGGACGGGGGAGCAGTTCTTC
D: NA; V: TRBV7-3; J: TRBJ2-1; size: NA; CDR3: CASSLASNEQFF; DNA: TGTGCCAGCAGCTTGGCTAGCAATGAGCAGTTCTTC
D: TRBD1; V: TRBV12-5; J: TRBJ1-5; size: few; CDR3: CASGLPGQGDQPQHF; DNA: TGTGCTAGTGGTTTGCCCGGACAGGGCGATCAGCCCCAGCATTTT
D: NA; V: TRBV4-3; J: TRBJ1-5; size: few; CDR3: CASSPRWGGSNQPQHF; DNA: TGCGCCAGCAGCCCGAGGTGGGGCGGCAGCAATCAGCCCCAGCATTTT
D: NA; V: TRBV11-3; J: TRBJ1-2; size: once; CDR3: CASSLLGSNYGYTF; DNA: TGTGCCAGCAGCTTATTGGGATCTAACTATGGCTACACCTTC
D: TRBD1; V: TRBV12-3/TRBV12-4; J: TRBJ2-1; size: few; CDR3: CASSLNPGQVKYNEQFF; DNA: TGTGCCAGCAGTTTAAATCCCGGACAGGTTAAGTACAATGAGCAGTTCTTC
D: TRBD2; V: TRBV12-3/TRBV12-4; J: TRBJ2-1; size: few; CDR3: CASSSRTSGGGYNEQFF; DNA: TGTGCCAGCAGTTCGAGGACTAGCGGGGGGGGCTACAATGAGCAGTTCTTC
D: NA; V: TRBV27; J: TRBJ2-3; size: many; CDR3: CASSPGQRYTQYF; DNA: TGTGCCAGCAGTCCCGGACAGCGCTATACGCAGTATTTT
D: NA; V: TRBV6-5; J: TRBJ2-3; size: few; CDR3: CASSSNVDTQYF; DNA: TGTGCCAGCAGTTCAAATGTAGATACGCAGTATTTT
D: NA; V: TRBV7-2; J: TRBJ2-7; size: many; CDR3: CASSLGKGGYEQYF; DNA: TGTGCCAGCAGCCTCGGGAAGGGGGGCTACGAGCAGTACTTC
D: NA; V: TRBV9; J: TRBJ2-2; size: many; CDR3: CASSVIRGANTGELFF; DNA: TGTGCCAGCAGCGTAATCCGGGGGGCCAACACCGGGGAGCTGTTTTTT
D: TRBD2; V: TRBV12-3/TRBV12-4; J: TRBJ2-5; size: NA; CDR3: CASSFGLTAGGIFQETQYF; DNA: TGTGCCAGCAGTTTTGGGCTCACAGCGGGGGGGATATTTCAAGAGACCCAGTACTTC
D: TRBD1; V: TRBV5-1; J: TRBJ2-7; size: many; CDR3: CASSDRGQGIPEQYF; DNA: TGCGCCAGCAGCGACCGGGGACAGGGGATTCCCGAGCAGTACTTC
D: NA; V: TRBV5-1; J: TRBJ2-6; size: NA; CDR3: CASSGSQASGANVLTF; DNA: TGCGCCAGCAGCGGCTCACAGGCGTCCGGGGCCAACGTCCTGACTTTC
D: NA; V: TRBV12-3/TRBV12-4; J: TRBJ2-2; size: NA; CDR3: CASREELPLNTGELFF; DNA: TGTGCCAGCAGGGAAGAACTTCCCCTGAACACCGGGGAGCTGTTTTTT
D: NA; V: TRBV29-1; J: TRBJ2-3; size: many; CDR3: CSVEGSPSTDTQYF; DNA: TGCAGCGTTGAAGGGAGCCCAAGCACAGATACGCAGTATTTT
D: NA; V: TRBV20-1; J: TRBJ1-1; size: many; CDR3: CSARGDWTAEAFF; DNA: TGCAGTGCTAGAGGCGACTGGACAGCTGAAGCTTTCTTT
D: NA; V: TRBV20-1; J: TRBJ2-3; size: many; CDR3: CSARDPKAGAITDTQYF; DNA: TGCAGTGCTAGAGACCCCAAGGCGGGGGCCATCACAGATACGCAGTATTTT
D: NA; V: TRBV29-1; J: TRBJ1-5; size: NA; CDR3: CSVESPPQPQHF; DNA: TGCAGCGTTGAATCCCCCCCCCAGCCCCAGCATTTT
D: TRBD1; V: TRBV15; J: TRBJ2-3; size: few; CDR3: CATSRRHRGRSTDTQYF; DNA: TGTGCCACCAGCAGACGGCACAGGGGGCGAAGCACAGATACGCAGTATTTT
D: NA; V: TRBV4-2; J: TRBJ2-6; size: few; CDR3: CASSPEPSGANVLTF; DNA: TGTGCCAGCAGCCCAGAACCCTCTGGGGCCAACGTCCTGACTTTC
D: TRBD2; V: TRBV27; J: TRBJ2-1; size: few; CDR3: CASSVKGLAVHNEQFF; DNA: TGTGCCAGCAGTGTCAAAGGACTAGCCGTCCACAATGAGCAGTTCTTC
D: TRBD2; V: TRBV27; J: TRBJ2-1; size: few; CDR3: CASSPTTGGGLNEQFF; DNA: TGTGCCAGCAGTCCTACTACGGGGGGGGGACTCAATGAGCAGTTCTTC
D: TRBD2; V: TRBV6-2/TRBV6-3; J: TRBJ2-5; size: many; CDR3: CASSYFGGGKQETQYF; DNA: TGTGCCAGCAGTTATTTCGGCGGGGGGAAACAAGAGACCCAGTACTTC
D: NA; V: TRBV7-3; J: TRBJ2-1; size: NA; CDR3: CASSFNPLPGNEQFF; DNA: TGTGCCAGCAGCTTTAACCCCCTTCCCGGCAATGAGCAGTTCTTC
D: TRBD2; V: TRBV2; J: TRBJ2-5; size: few; CDR3: CASSEGSGGQETQYF; DNA: TGTGCCAGCAGTGAAGGTAGCGGGGGCCAAGAGACCCAGTACTTC
D: NA; V: TRBV29-1; J: TRBJ2-7; size: many; CDR3: CSVEGPRVGEQYF; DNA: TGCAGCGTTGAAGGTCCCAGGGTGGGCGAGCAGTACTTC
D: TRBD1; V: TRBV18; J: TRBJ1-5; size: NA; CDR3: CASSQGARNQPQHF; DNA: TGTGCCAGCTCACAGGGGGCACGCAATCAGCCCCAGCATTTT
D: NA; V: TRBV20-1; J: TRBJ1-1; size: few; CDR3: CSAQGPPRNTEAFF; DNA: TGCAGTGCTCAGGGACCGCCGCGGAACACTGAAGCTTTCTTT
D: NA; V: TRBV20-1; J: TRBJ2-5; size: NA; CDR3: CSADDRGARETQYF; DNA: TGCAGTGCTGACGACCGGGGGGCGCGGGAGACCCAGTACTTC